These T cell receptor beta chains were read from a single sample in a study of blood T cells in healthy people across ages. TCRdb called the 5' RACE reads again in MiXCR, with one record for every CDR3 protein. Of about a million distinct CDR3 sequences in the sample, 51% are singletons; the top ten hold about a fifth. Sequencing was carried out using blood. These receptors were collected from a woman aged 55-75 years in good health. Each CDR3 is given with its conserved first and last residue. Each record gives: V gene, clone size, J gene, D gene, CDR3 protein, CDR3 DNA. The D gene is left open where the match is weak. Only some rows state a clone size, as once, few, many or a class for expanded clones.

TRBV28	many	TRBJ2-5	.	CASRTQETQYF	TGTGCCAGCAGGACACAAGAGACCCAGTACTTC
TRBV20-1	.	TRBJ2-1	.	CSAGTWDNEQFF	TGCAGTGCGGGGACTTGGGACAATGAGCAGTTCTTC
TRBV2	.	TRBJ1-2	.	CASSDGTPGGYTF	TGTGCCAGCAGTGACGGGACGCCAGGGGGCTACACCTTC
TRBV29-1	few	TRBJ2-1	TRBD2	CSVGASGRGEQFF	TGCAGCGTTGGGGCTAGCGGGAGGGGTGAGCAGTTCTTC
TRBV7-2	few	TRBJ2-4	TRBD2	CASSLGLAGVRTKNIQYF	TGTGCCAGCAGCTTAGGGCTAGCGGGAGTACGGACCAAAAACATTCAGTACTTC
TRBV12-3/TRBV12-4	.	TRBJ2-3	TRBD2	CASSSRTSGSITDTQYF	TGTGCCAGCAGTTCCCGGACTAGCGGGAGCATCACCGATACGCAGTATTTT
TRBV20-1	few	TRBJ2-3	.	CSASEGSTDTQYF	TGCAGTGCTAGCGAGGGGAGCACAGATACGCAGTATTTT
TRBV15	.	TRBJ2-3	TRBD2	CATSSPGSTSGSTDTQYF	TGTGCCACCAGCAGCCCCGGGTCGACTAGCGGGAGCACAGATACGCAGTATTTT
TRBV28	.	TRBJ2-7	TRBD2	CASAPRYGGRNEQYF	TGTGCCAGCGCTCCTCGGTATGGCGGGAGGAACGAGCAGTACTTC
TRBV10-3	few	TRBJ2-7	TRBD2	CAYSPSGRGAYEQYF	TGCGCTTATTCACCCAGCGGACGGGGGGCCTACGAGCAGTACTTC
TRBV4-3	many	TRBJ2-1	.	CASSQDSSPNEQFF	TGCGCCAGCAGCCAAGATTCCTCCCCCAATGAGCAGTTCTTC
TRBV6-2/TRBV6-3	few	TRBJ2-7	TRBD2	CASSSHRLATYEQYF	TGTGCCAGCAGTTCACACCGACTAGCAACCTACGAGCAGTACTTC
TRBV11-2	.	TRBJ1-1	TRBD1	CASRRDRATKAFF	TGTGCCAGCAGAAGGGACAGGGCCACTAAAGCTTTCTTT
TRBV2	.	TRBJ2-5	TRBD1	CASSGQAKETQYF	TGTGCCAGCTCGGGACAGGCCAAAGAGACCCAGTACTTC
TRBV14	few	TRBJ2-3	.	CASSQAPTDTQYF	TGTGCCAGCAGCCAAGCCCCGACAGATACGCAGTATTTT
TRBV10-2	.	TRBJ2-1	TRBD2	CASSERGSLNEQFF	TGCGCCAGCAGTGAGCGCGGGAGTTTGAATGAGCAGTTCTTC
TRBV29-1	few	TRBJ1-1	.	CSFLTNTEAFF	TGCAGCTTCCTCACGAACACTGAAGCTTTCTTT
TRBV29-1	few	TRBJ2-1	TRBD2	CSVETAGLAEQFF	TGCAGCGTTGAAACGGCGGGACTAGCTGAGCAGTTCTTC
TRBV7-8	.	TRBJ2-7	TRBD1	CASSLWTGLGEQYF	TGTGCCAGCAGCCTATGGACAGGGCTGGGCGAGCAGTACTTC
TRBV29-1	few	TRBJ2-7	TRBD1	CSVEDTGGASYEQYF	TGCAGCGTTGAAGATACAGGGGGCGCCTCCTACGAGCAGTACTTC
TRBV5-5	.	TRBJ2-5	TRBD1	CASSPQTGVETQYF	TGTGCCAGCAGCCCTCAGACAGGGGTGGAGACCCAGTACTTC
TRBV20-1	few	TRBJ2-7	.	CSAPKDGAYEQYF	TGCAGTGCCCCGAAAGATGGGGCTTACGAGCAGTACTTC
TRBV2	few	TRBJ2-1	.	CASSGGYNEQFF	TGTGCCAGCAGTGGGGGGTACAATGAGCAGTTCTTC
TRBV6-6	.	TRBJ2-2	.	CASSHTGELFF	TGTGCCAGCAGTCACACCGGGGAGCTGTTTTTT
TRBV12-5	.	TRBJ1-2	.	CASGLTYRSGAADYGYTF	TGTGCTAGTGGTTTGACCTACCGATCAGGGGCGGCCGACTATGGCTACACCTTC
TRBV7-9	.	TRBJ2-7	TRBD2	CASSLDRIGTSPYEQYF	TGTGCCAGCAGCTTAGATCGGATCGGGACTAGCCCCTACGAGCAGTACTTC
TRBV12-3/TRBV12-4	.	TRBJ2-7	.	CATGKSIFPYEQYF	TGTGCCACCGGAAAGAGCATATTTCCCTACGAGCAGTACTTC
TRBV5-1	.	TRBJ2-3	.	CASSVDSLRTDTQYF	TGCGCCAGCAGCGTGGACAGTCTCCGCACAGATACGCAGTATTTT
TRBV9	.	TRBJ2-1	TRBD2	CASSATSGGRGEQFF	TGTGCCAGCAGCGCGACTAGCGGGGGCCGCGGTGAGCAGTTCTTC
TRBV29-1	.	TRBJ2-1	.	CSVYRGNSYNEQFF	TGCAGCGTTTATCGCGGGAACTCCTACAATGAGCAGTTCTTC
TRBV12-3/TRBV12-4	.	TRBJ2-1	TRBD1	CASSTPGQGVREQFF	TGTGCCAGCAGTACACCGGGACAGGGGGTTCGGGAGCAGTTCTTC
TRBV6-6	few	TRBJ1-4	.	CASSGEAYEKLFF	TGTGCCAGCAGTGGGGAGGCATATGAAAAACTGTTTTTT
TRBV6-1	.	TRBJ2-7	.	CASSAFEQYF	TGTGCCAGCAGTGCATTCGAGCAGTACTTC
TRBV29-1	.	TRBJ2-4	.	CSVEVRLLANKNIQYF	TGCAGCGTTGAAGTACGCCTACTAGCAAACAAAAACATTCAGTACTTC
TRBV7-8	few	TRBJ2-1	TRBD2	CASSLTGTSGTYNEQFF	TGTGCCAGCAGCTTAACCGGGACTAGCGGAACCTACAATGAGCAGTTCTTC
TRBV12-3/TRBV12-4	.	TRBJ2-1	.	CASSLASPTPSYNEQFF	TGTGCCAGCAGTTTAGCCAGCCCTACACCCTCGTACAATGAGCAGTTCTTC
TRBV6-6	few	TRBJ2-5	.	CASSQQMVETQYF	TGTGCCAGCAGCCAGCAGATGGTGGAGACCCAGTACTTC
TRBV29-1	few	TRBJ2-2	TRBD2	CSVVGPSGRGTGELFF	TGCAGCGTTGTAGGGCCTAGCGGGAGGGGTACCGGGGAGCTGTTTTTT
TRBV6-6	few	TRBJ2-4	TRBD1	CASSYSRGQEQYF	TGTGCCAGCAGTTACTCCAGGGGGCAAGAGCAGTACTTC
TRBV20-1	.	TRBJ1-6	.	CSAMESVGNSPLHF	TGCAGTGCTATGGAGTCGGTGGGCAATTCACCCCTCCACTTT
TRBV4-1	few	TRBJ2-7	.	CASSQGGDSRYEQYF	TGCGCCAGCAGCCAGGGCGGGGACTCACGGTACGAGCAGTACTTC
TRBV29-1	few	TRBJ2-5	.	CSAYDRAETQYF	TGCAGCGCATACGACAGAGCTGAGACCCAGTACTTC
TRBV29-1	many	TRBJ1-5	.	CSGGGGDQPQHF	TGCAGCGGAGGGGGGGGGGATCAGCCCCAGCATTTT
TRBV4-3	few	TRBJ1-5	TRBD1	CASSQYTGGWPQHF	TGCGCCAGCAGCCAATATACAGGGGGTTGGCCCCAGCATTTT
TRBV24-1	few	TRBJ2-7	.	CATSDSSAWRYEQYF	TGTGCCACCAGTGATTCCAGTGCCTGGAGATACGAGCAGTACTTC
TRBV27	.	TRBJ2-5	TRBD2	CASSPTGTNGQETQYF	TGTGCCAGCAGCCCAACCGGGACTAACGGCCAAGAGACCCAGTACTTC
TRBV5-1	.	TRBJ2-7	.	CASTDPQTGTWEIGEQYF	TGCGCCAGCACAGACCCCCAAACAGGGACGTGGGAGATTGGCGAGCAGTACTTC
TRBV20-1	.	TRBJ1-5	TRBD1	CSARGQGESNQPQHF	TGCAGTGCTAGAGGGCAGGGGGAAAGCAATCAGCCCCAGCATTTT
TRBV29-1	few	TRBJ2-6	.	CSVGDNYFSGANVLTF	TGCAGCGTTGGGGACAACTATTTCTCTGGGGCCAACGTCCTGACTTTC
TRBV24-1	.	TRBJ2-5	.	CAGHALSETQYF	TGTGCCGGTCACGCCCTTTCAGAGACCCAGTACTTC